The 8 T cell receptor beta chains below all came from one sample that was sequenced in a study of identifying expanded T cells in peripheral blood. Data came from immunoSEQ multiplex PCR; TCRdb stores just in-frame clones and leaves some out. This table holds about 86,000 clones, around 90% found once. Sequencing used blood. Every receptor here comes from a person aged 18-70 years in good health.

The chain joins TRBV7-9 to TRBJ2-3; 9 bases are shared with TRBD2. CDR1 and CDR2 from the germline V gene are SEHNR and FQNEAQ (reference sequence). V shed 5 bases and J 4 bases; nucleotides not matched to a gene: 4. This CDR3 spans 14 amino acids. DNA of the CDR3: TGTGCCAGCAGCATTAGCGGGGGCGCAGATACGCAGTATTTT. It codes for CASSISGGADTQYF.

The V call is TRBV6-6, the J call TRBJ1-2; the D gene is possibly TRBD1 (6 bases). CDR1 and CDR2 (germline): MNHNY, SVGAGI (reference sequence). This CDR3 contains 15 residues. V shed 5 bases and J shed 2 bases, with 15 bases lying between them. The CDR3: CASSTTGTPNYGYTF. The CDR3 DNA reads as TGTGCCAGCAGTACCACCGGGACACCCAACTATGGCTACACCTTC.

This chain links TRBV11-2 with TRBJ2-3; 10 positions match TRBD1. The CDR3 totals 16 residues. The germline V gene encodes CDR1 SGHAT and CDR2 FQNNGV. With 3 bases clipped from V and 4 bases from J, the junction kept 7 bases outside the gene matches. The CDR3: CASSFSGTGVADTQYF. For the CDR3, the DNA is TGTGCCAGCAGCTTCTCCGGGACAGGGGTGGCAGATACGCAGTATTTT.

The chain employs TRBV10-2 and TRBJ2-5; D possibly corresponds to TRBD2 (5 bases). From germline, CDR1 is WSHSY and CDR2 SAAADI. With 4 bases removed from V and 5 bases from J, the gap between germline ends came to 5 bases. This CDR3 spans 11 amino acids. The CDR3 is CASSAGETQYF. The CDR3 DNA follows: TGCGCCAGCAGTGCGGGGGAGACCCAGTACTTC.

The chain has TRBV5-1 and TRBJ2-3; tentatively, D is TRBD1 or TRBD2 (5 bases each). Trimming shortened V by 3 bases and J by 2 bases, and 16 bases separated the two germline ends. Per the germline V gene, CDR1 is SGHRS and CDR2 is YFSETQ. The CDR3 consists of 16 residues. The CDR3 here is CASSSLTGTDTDTQYF. The DNA of the CDR3 is TGCGCCAGCAGCTCGCTCACCGGGACGGACACAGATACGCAGTATTTT.

This chain connects TRBV30 to TRBJ1-6, with D unclear. From germline, CDR1 is GTSNPN and CDR2 SVGIG (reference sequence). The CDR3 length is 15 residues. V lost 4 bases and J 0 bases, leaving 10 bases between the germline ends. CDR3 residues: CAWMEVLSYNSPLHF. CDR3 sequence (DNA): TGTGCCTGGATGGAGGTTCTCTCCTATAATTCACCCCTCCACTTT.

This CDR3 reads CASSDVGEIVNQPQHF. The CDR3 nucleotides are TGCGCCAGCAGTGATGTGGGGGAAATAGTGAATCAGCCCCAGCATTTT. The chain employs TRBV10-2 and TRBJ1-5, with D perhaps matching TRBD1 (5 bases). This CDR3 contains 16 residues. Germline V lookup: CDR1 WSHSY, CDR2 SAAADI. The germline V and J ends were trimmed by 3 bases and 4 bases, with 16 bases remaining between them.

The CDR3, as DNA: TGTGCCTGGGTGGACGGATATGGCTACACCTTC. Amino acid sequence: CAWVDGYGYTF. The J gene is TRBJ1-2, the V gene TRBV30; no clear D. The CDR3 is made up of 11 amino acids. Germline V gives CDR1 GTSNPN, CDR2 SVGIG (reference sequence). V lost 5 bases to trimming and J lost 5 bases, with 9 bases between them.